A selection of T cell receptor beta chains follows, all from one sample in a study of identical twins. MiXCR was run by TCRdb on the 5' RACE reads, yielding one entry per CDR3 protein. The sample lists fewer than 250,000 distinct CDR3 sequences; approximately 7.9% were seen once. These data were likewise used in another study, on yellow fever vaccine responses in identical twins.

The sample comprised CD8+ T cells sorted from blood. These receptors originate from a woman between 18 and 30 years old in good health. The CDR3 runs from the conserved cysteine through the conserved F or W. The D gene is left open where the match is weak. Where a row states a size, it is once, few, many or the class of an expanded clone; other rows omit it.

clone size: few; D gene: NA; V gene: TRBV27; J gene: TRBJ2-3; CDR3 protein: CASGVIRTDTQYF; CDR3 DNA: TGTGCCAGCGGAGTGATCCGCACAGATACGCAGTATTTT
clone size: many; D gene: NA; V gene: TRBV12-3/TRBV12-4; J gene: TRBJ2-3; CDR3 protein: CASSFRPGPDTQYF; CDR3 DNA: TGTGCCAGCAGTTTCCGTCCGGGGCCAGATACGCAGTATTTT
clone size: NA; D gene: TRBD1; V gene: TRBV7-6; J gene: TRBJ2-1; CDR3 protein: CASSLLGGPYNEQFF; CDR3 DNA: TGTGCCAGCAGCCTACTAGGGGGCCCCTACAATGAGCAGTTCTTC
clone size: few; D gene: TRBD2; V gene: TRBV18; J gene: TRBJ2-1; CDR3 protein: CASSPVLAGGAYEQFF; CDR3 DNA: TGTGCCAGCTCACCCGTCCTAGCGGGGGGAGCCTATGAGCAGTTCTTC
clone size: NA; D gene: TRBD2; V gene: TRBV6-2/TRBV6-3; J gene: TRBJ2-3; CDR3 protein: CASSYSSGEGTDTQYF; CDR3 DNA: TGTGCCAGCAGTTACTCGAGCGGGGAGGGCACAGATACGCAGTATTTT
clone size: many; D gene: NA; V gene: TRBV3-1; J gene: TRBJ2-7; CDR3 protein: CASSQEPTLAYEQYF; CDR3 DNA: TGTGCCAGCAGCCAAGAACCGACCTTAGCCTACGAGCAGTACTTC
clone size: many; D gene: TRBD1; V gene: TRBV5-1; J gene: TRBJ2-1; CDR3 protein: CASSLAGDRYNEQFF; CDR3 DNA: TGCGCCAGCAGCTTGGCGGGGGACAGGTACAATGAGCAGTTCTTC
clone size: NA; D gene: NA; V gene: TRBV20-1; J gene: TRBJ1-1; CDR3 protein: CSARGDGVMNTEAFF; CDR3 DNA: TGCAGTGCTAGAGGCGATGGGGTAATGAACACTGAAGCTTTCTTT
clone size: NA; D gene: TRBD2; V gene: TRBV12-3/TRBV12-4; J gene: TRBJ2-3; CDR3 protein: CASSLRGAADTQYF; CDR3 DNA: TGTGCCAGCAGTTTGCGGGGGGCAGCAGATACGCAGTATTTT
clone size: NA; D gene: TRBD2; V gene: TRBV6-2/TRBV6-3; J gene: TRBJ2-3; CDR3 protein: CASSYRLAGGTDTQYF; CDR3 DNA: TGTGCCAGCAGTTACCGACTAGCGGGAGGCACAGATACGCAGTATTTT
clone size: many; D gene: TRBD2; V gene: TRBV11-2; J gene: TRBJ2-1; CDR3 protein: CASSLASGGYEQFF; CDR3 DNA: TGTGCCAGCAGCTTAGCTAGCGGAGGGTATGAGCAGTTCTTC
clone size: many; D gene: NA; V gene: TRBV7-8; J gene: TRBJ2-3; CDR3 protein: CASSLNPGLNTDTQYF; CDR3 DNA: TGTGCCAGCAGCTTAAATCCGGGACTTAACACAGATACGCAGTATTTT
clone size: few; D gene: NA; V gene: TRBV6-2/TRBV6-3; J gene: TRBJ1-2; CDR3 protein: CASSQIQGFYGYTF; CDR3 DNA: TGTGCCAGCAGTCAAATACAGGGTTTCTATGGCTACACCTTC
clone size: NA; D gene: TRBD1; V gene: TRBV7-9; J gene: TRBJ2-1; CDR3 protein: CASSLEPGQTLPEQFF; CDR3 DNA: TGTGCCAGCAGCTTAGAGCCGGGACAGACTCTCCCGGAGCAGTTCTTC
clone size: few; D gene: NA; V gene: TRBV7-3; J gene: TRBJ2-7; CDR3 protein: CASSLWLGDEQYF; CDR3 DNA: TGTGCCAGCAGTTTGTGGCTCGGGGACGAGCAGTACTTC
clone size: few; D gene: NA; V gene: TRBV15; J gene: TRBJ1-5; CDR3 protein: CATSRVGGRSNQPQHF; CDR3 DNA: TGTGCCACCAGCAGAGTAGGGGGGAGAAGCAATCAGCCCCAGCATTTT
clone size: NA; D gene: TRBD2; V gene: TRBV7-2; J gene: TRBJ2-1; CDR3 protein: CASSFIAGAVHEQFF; CDR3 DNA: TGTGCCAGCAGCTTTATAGCGGGAGCTGTTCACGAGCAGTTCTTC
clone size: many; D gene: NA; V gene: TRBV5-1; J gene: TRBJ2-1; CDR3 protein: CASSYQEQPSYNEQFF; CDR3 DNA: TGCGCCAGCAGCTATCAGGAACAACCCTCCTACAATGAGCAGTTCTTC
clone size: many; D gene: NA; V gene: TRBV11-2; J gene: TRBJ2-5; CDR3 protein: CASSLEWDGTQETQYF; CDR3 DNA: TGTGCCAGCAGCTTAGAATGGGACGGAACCCAAGAGACCCAGTACTTC
clone size: NA; D gene: TRBD2; V gene: TRBV28; J gene: TRBJ2-1; CDR3 protein: CASSSGLADYYNEQFF; CDR3 DNA: TGTGCCAGCAGTTCCGGACTAGCGGATTATTACAATGAGCAGTTCTTC
clone size: NA; D gene: TRBD2; V gene: TRBV2; J gene: TRBJ2-1; CDR3 protein: CASSEFAGGADEQFF; CDR3 DNA: TGTGCCAGCAGTGAGTTTGCGGGAGGTGCGGATGAGCAGTTCTTC
clone size: few; D gene: NA; V gene: TRBV20-1; J gene: TRBJ2-2; CDR3 protein: CSARDYSNTGELFF; CDR3 DNA: TGCAGTGCTAGAGACTACAGCAACACCGGGGAGCTGTTTTTT
clone size: NA; D gene: TRBD1; V gene: TRBV5-5; J gene: TRBJ1-2; CDR3 protein: CASSLGQEPGQGYGYTF; CDR3 DNA: TGTGCCAGCAGCTTGGGTCAGGAACCGGGACAGGGCTATGGCTACACCTTC
clone size: few; D gene: NA; V gene: TRBV3-1; J gene: TRBJ2-7; CDR3 protein: CASSLDYHSSYEQYF; CDR3 DNA: TGTGCCAGCAGCCTTGACTACCACTCCTCCTACGAGCAGTACTTC
clone size: NA; D gene: NA; V gene: TRBV6-2/TRBV6-3; J gene: TRBJ2-7; CDR3 protein: CASTSAGILHSYEQYF; CDR3 DNA: TGTGCCAGCACCAGTGCAGGGATCCTTCACTCCTACGAGCAGTACTTC
clone size: few; D gene: NA; V gene: TRBV7-9; J gene: TRBJ2-5; CDR3 protein: CASSHPGVQETQYF; CDR3 DNA: TGTGCCAGCAGCCATCCCGGGGTTCAAGAGACCCAGTACTTC
clone size: many; D gene: TRBD1; V gene: TRBV11-1; J gene: TRBJ1-4; CDR3 protein: CASSLIPDRGRKGEKLFF; CDR3 DNA: TGTGCCAGCAGCTTAATCCCCGACAGGGGGCGGAAGGGTGAAAAACTGTTTTTT
clone size: NA; D gene: TRBD2; V gene: TRBV7-9; J gene: TRBJ2-1; CDR3 protein: CASSLTGLNYNEQFF; CDR3 DNA: TGTGCCAGCAGCTTAACGGGACTAAACTACAATGAGCAGTTCTTC
clone size: many; D gene: TRBD2; V gene: TRBV9; J gene: TRBJ2-2; CDR3 protein: CASSRTSGSTGELFF; CDR3 DNA: TGTGCCAGCAGCCGGACTAGCGGGAGCACCGGGGAGCTGTTTTTT
clone size: few; D gene: TRBD1; V gene: TRBV27; J gene: TRBJ1-1; CDR3 protein: CASRVWGDSRNTEAFF; CDR3 DNA: TGTGCCAGCAGAGTCTGGGGGGACAGCAGGAACACTGAAGCTTTCTTT
clone size: many; D gene: TRBD2; V gene: TRBV20-1; J gene: TRBJ2-1; CDR3 protein: CSASGTSGSIYEQFF; CDR3 DNA: TGCAGTGCTTCCGGGACTAGCGGGAGTATCTATGAGCAGTTCTTC
clone size: NA; D gene: TRBD2; V gene: TRBV5-5; J gene: TRBJ2-7; CDR3 protein: CASSSGTSANYEQYF; CDR3 DNA: TGTGCCAGCAGCTCCGGGACTAGCGCGAACTACGAGCAGTACTTC
clone size: many; D gene: NA; V gene: TRBV9; J gene: TRBJ2-3; CDR3 protein: CASTSGDSSSDTQYF; CDR3 DNA: TGTGCCAGCACCAGTGGGGACTCTTCTTCAGATACGCAGTATTTT
clone size: NA; D gene: TRBD2; V gene: TRBV11-2; J gene: TRBJ2-1; CDR3 protein: CASSYGLAGPNEQFF; CDR3 DNA: TGTGCCAGCAGCTATGGACTAGCGGGACCAAATGAGCAGTTCTTC
clone size: few; D gene: NA; V gene: TRBV7-6; J gene: TRBJ2-7; CDR3 protein: CASSRDSGALREQYF; CDR3 DNA: TGTGCCAGCAGCCGAGATTCCGGGGCTCTCCGTGAGCAGTACTTC
clone size: many; D gene: NA; V gene: TRBV6-1; J gene: TRBJ1-2; CDR3 protein: CASTILLGHGYTF; CDR3 DNA: TGTGCCAGCACTATCCTTCTTGGGCATGGCTACACCTTC
clone size: many; D gene: NA; V gene: TRBV21-1; J gene: TRBJ1-5; CDR3 protein: CASSKCRALQYNQPQHF; CDR3 DNA: TGTGCCAGCAGCAAATGCCGGGCCCTTCAGTACAATCAGCCCCAGCATTTT
clone size: NA; D gene: TRBD2; V gene: TRBV20-1; J gene: TRBJ2-1; CDR3 protein: CSAKGYSGGALSYNEQFF; CDR3 DNA: TGCAGTGCAAAAGGATATAGCGGGGGGGCCCTATCCTACAATGAGCAGTTCTTC
clone size: few; D gene: NA; V gene: TRBV27; J gene: TRBJ1-6; CDR3 protein: CASSLSGIAYNSPLHF; CDR3 DNA: TGTGCCAGCAGTTTATCGGGTATAGCCTATAATTCACCCCTCCACTTT
clone size: many; D gene: TRBD1; V gene: TRBV12-3/TRBV12-4; J gene: TRBJ1-2; CDR3 protein: CASSFPTGTGNYGYTF; CDR3 DNA: TGTGCCAGCAGTTTTCCCACCGGGACAGGGAACTATGGCTACACCTTC
clone size: many; D gene: NA; V gene: TRBV10-3; J gene: TRBJ2-3; CDR3 protein: CAISGLVKMDTQYF; CDR3 DNA: TGTGCCATCAGTGGTCTCGTAAAAATGGATACGCAGTATTTT
clone size: many; D gene: NA; V gene: TRBV12-3/TRBV12-4; J gene: TRBJ2-2; CDR3 protein: CASRTDRSRNTGELFF; CDR3 DNA: TGTGCCAGCAGGACAGACAGGTCCCGGAACACCGGGGAGCTGTTTTTT
clone size: NA; D gene: TRBD2; V gene: TRBV11-2; J gene: TRBJ2-1; CDR3 protein: CASSSNQRGCYEQFF; CDR3 DNA: TGTGCCAGCAGCTCAAACCAGCGGGGGTGCTATGAGCAGTTCTTC
clone size: many; D gene: TRBD2; V gene: TRBV7-8; J gene: TRBJ2-2; CDR3 protein: CASSPGTSGSRNGELFF; CDR3 DNA: TGTGCCAGCAGCCCGGGGACTAGCGGGAGTAGGAACGGGGAGCTGTTTTTT
clone size: many; D gene: TRBD1; V gene: TRBV12-3/TRBV12-4; J gene: TRBJ1-6; CDR3 protein: CASSLGGGHSPLHF; CDR3 DNA: TGTGCCAGCAGTTTAGGAGGGGGCCATTCACCCCTCCACTTT
clone size: few; D gene: NA; V gene: TRBV29-1; J gene: TRBJ2-1; CDR3 protein: CSVEGATQSSYNEQFF; CDR3 DNA: TGCAGCGTTGAAGGGGCTACCCAAAGCTCCTACAATGAGCAGTTCTTC
clone size: NA; D gene: TRBD2; V gene: TRBV28; J gene: TRBJ2-1; CDR3 protein: CASSLVFGREKGEQFF; CDR3 DNA: TGTGCCAGCAGTTTAGTCTTCGGGCGGGAGAAGGGTGAGCAGTTCTTC
clone size: many; D gene: TRBD2; V gene: TRBV27; J gene: TRBJ2-2; CDR3 protein: CASRLAGVLGELFF; CDR3 DNA: TGTGCCAGCCGCCTAGCGGGAGTTCTCGGGGAGCTGTTTTTT
clone size: NA; D gene: NA; V gene: TRBV28; J gene: TRBJ1-2; CDR3 protein: CASSVRVYGYTF; CDR3 DNA: TGTGCCAGCAGTGTCCGGGTCTATGGCTACACCTTC
clone size: NA; D gene: NA; V gene: TRBV9; J gene: TRBJ2-6; CDR3 protein: CASSVRGSGANVLTF; CDR3 DNA: TGTGCCAGCAGCGTAAGGGGATCTGGGGCCAACGTCCTGACTTTC
clone size: NA; D gene: NA; V gene: TRBV5-5; J gene: TRBJ2-7; CDR3 protein: CASRGGDSYEQYF; CDR3 DNA: TGTGCCAGCAGAGGGGGGGACTCCTACGAGCAGTACTTC
clone size: few; D gene: NA; V gene: TRBV7-6; J gene: TRBJ2-5; CDR3 protein: CASSLAVDSQQETQYF; CDR3 DNA: TGTGCCAGCAGCTTAGCAGTGGACAGTCAACAAGAGACCCAGTACTTC
clone size: few; D gene: NA; V gene: TRBV21-1; J gene: TRBJ2-3; CDR3 protein: CASSKDPCCQSYNTDTQYF; CDR3 DNA: TGTGCCAGCAGCAAGGATCCCTGCTGCCAGAGCTATAACACAGATACGCAGTATTTT
clone size: many; D gene: NA; V gene: TRBV12-3/TRBV12-4; J gene: TRBJ2-7; CDR3 protein: CASSLGSPYEQYF; CDR3 DNA: TGTGCCAGCAGTTTAGGGAGCCCCTACGAGCAGTACTTC
clone size: few; D gene: TRBD1; V gene: TRBV28; J gene: TRBJ1-2; CDR3 protein: CASSARHTQGVGGYTF; CDR3 DNA: TGTGCCAGCAGTGCCCGACACACCCAGGGGGTTGGGGGCTACACCTTC
clone size: NA; D gene: NA; V gene: TRBV27; J gene: TRBJ2-2; CDR3 protein: CASRTSPGTGELFF; CDR3 DNA: TGTGCCAGCAGGACCTCCCCCGGAACCGGGGAGCTGTTTTTT
clone size: many; D gene: TRBD2; V gene: TRBV12-3/TRBV12-4; J gene: TRBJ2-5; CDR3 protein: CASSPGGETQYF; CDR3 DNA: TGTGCCAGCAGTCCCGGGGGGGAGACCCAGTACTTC